This T cell receptor (beta chain) was captured in a study of cytomegalovirus exposure and HLA in healthy donors. V lost 3 bases and J lost 7, with 16 bases in between. Germline V gives CDR1 LNHDA, CDR2 SQIVND (reference sequence). This CDR3 region has 14 residues. PCR involved 60 Vbeta and 13 Jbeta primers. The assay was immunoSEQ multiplex PCR, and TCRdb's table has in-frame clones only and misses some. This table holds about 90,000 clones, roughly 80% found once. The source material was PBMCs. V and J are TRBV19 and TRBJ2-7; D is possibly TRBD2 (6 bases). The receptor comes from a young man in good health and CMV-seronegative. The CDR3 spells CASSIADPGGEQYF. CDR3 nucleotide sequence: TGTGCCAGTAGTATCGCGGACCCCGGGGGTGAGCAGTACTTC.